The T cell receptor beta chain under discussion was sequenced for a study of cytomegalovirus exposure and HLA in healthy donors. Germline V gives CDR1 MNHEY, CDR2 SVGAGI. The CDR3 length is 15 residues. Trimming shortened V by 6 bases and J by 1 base, and 15 bases separated the two germline ends. In its sample, this clone was seen once. The study ran its PCR with 60 Vbeta and 13 Jbeta primers. Sequencing was performed with immunoSEQ multiplex PCR; in TCRdb, only in-frame clones are kept and a portion is missing. This sample has 150,000 to 190,000 clones, with around 84% found just once. Sequencing input: PBMCs. V gene TRBV6-5 combines with J gene TRBJ1-1, with a tentative D call TRBD1 (6 bases). The receptor was derived from a woman in her late teens or twenties in good health and CMV-seronegative. The CDR3 nucleotides read TGTGCCAGCAGGTGGGGGGGGCTAGGGAACACTGAAGCTTTCTTT. Protein sequence: CASRWGGLGNTEAFF.